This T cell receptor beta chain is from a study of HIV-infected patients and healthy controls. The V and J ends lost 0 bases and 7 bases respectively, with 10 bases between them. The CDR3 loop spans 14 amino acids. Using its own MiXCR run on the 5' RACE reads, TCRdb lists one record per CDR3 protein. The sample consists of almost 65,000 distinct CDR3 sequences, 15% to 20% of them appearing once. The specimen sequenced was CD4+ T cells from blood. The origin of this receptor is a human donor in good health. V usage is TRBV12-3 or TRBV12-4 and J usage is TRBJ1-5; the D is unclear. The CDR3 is CASSLASGYQPQHF. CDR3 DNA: TGTGCCAGCAGTTTAGCTTCTGGGTACCAGCCCCAGCATTTT.